This TCR beta chain was recovered during a study of blood T cell repertoires in COVID-19. Study-level information: Nucleic acid was either cDNA or gDNA, and it came from T cells, B-cell-depleted T cells, or PBMCs.

This study enrolled people aged roughly 18 to 100 from roughly 24 US geographic areas. Recovered status in Cohort 3 required two negative PCRs, clearance, or symptom resolution. In the study's own analysis: Researchers report that nucleated cell counts were estimated from reference gene primer amplification. TCRdb's table, derived via immunoSEQ multiplex PCR, lists solely in-frame clones and lacks some. The V and J calls and the clone size are those of that table, but D and trimming were determined from the DNA. The sample consists of around 150,000 clones, approximately 80% of them appearing once. This clonotype originated in a woman aged 55 to 70 who had recovered from COVID-19. Sequencing used PBMCs or T cells enriched from blood (not recorded which).

Here the CDR3 DNA reads TGTGCCACCAGCAGAGATTATGGAAGGAGTAATCAGCCCCAGCATTTT. It encodes CATSRDYGRSNQPQHF. This chain uses TRBV15 with TRBJ1-5; no clear D. The CDR3 has 16 amino acids. The germline V gene encodes CDR1 LNHNV and CDR2 YYDKDF (reference sequence). V lost 0 bases and J 4 bases, leaving 13 bases between the germline ends.